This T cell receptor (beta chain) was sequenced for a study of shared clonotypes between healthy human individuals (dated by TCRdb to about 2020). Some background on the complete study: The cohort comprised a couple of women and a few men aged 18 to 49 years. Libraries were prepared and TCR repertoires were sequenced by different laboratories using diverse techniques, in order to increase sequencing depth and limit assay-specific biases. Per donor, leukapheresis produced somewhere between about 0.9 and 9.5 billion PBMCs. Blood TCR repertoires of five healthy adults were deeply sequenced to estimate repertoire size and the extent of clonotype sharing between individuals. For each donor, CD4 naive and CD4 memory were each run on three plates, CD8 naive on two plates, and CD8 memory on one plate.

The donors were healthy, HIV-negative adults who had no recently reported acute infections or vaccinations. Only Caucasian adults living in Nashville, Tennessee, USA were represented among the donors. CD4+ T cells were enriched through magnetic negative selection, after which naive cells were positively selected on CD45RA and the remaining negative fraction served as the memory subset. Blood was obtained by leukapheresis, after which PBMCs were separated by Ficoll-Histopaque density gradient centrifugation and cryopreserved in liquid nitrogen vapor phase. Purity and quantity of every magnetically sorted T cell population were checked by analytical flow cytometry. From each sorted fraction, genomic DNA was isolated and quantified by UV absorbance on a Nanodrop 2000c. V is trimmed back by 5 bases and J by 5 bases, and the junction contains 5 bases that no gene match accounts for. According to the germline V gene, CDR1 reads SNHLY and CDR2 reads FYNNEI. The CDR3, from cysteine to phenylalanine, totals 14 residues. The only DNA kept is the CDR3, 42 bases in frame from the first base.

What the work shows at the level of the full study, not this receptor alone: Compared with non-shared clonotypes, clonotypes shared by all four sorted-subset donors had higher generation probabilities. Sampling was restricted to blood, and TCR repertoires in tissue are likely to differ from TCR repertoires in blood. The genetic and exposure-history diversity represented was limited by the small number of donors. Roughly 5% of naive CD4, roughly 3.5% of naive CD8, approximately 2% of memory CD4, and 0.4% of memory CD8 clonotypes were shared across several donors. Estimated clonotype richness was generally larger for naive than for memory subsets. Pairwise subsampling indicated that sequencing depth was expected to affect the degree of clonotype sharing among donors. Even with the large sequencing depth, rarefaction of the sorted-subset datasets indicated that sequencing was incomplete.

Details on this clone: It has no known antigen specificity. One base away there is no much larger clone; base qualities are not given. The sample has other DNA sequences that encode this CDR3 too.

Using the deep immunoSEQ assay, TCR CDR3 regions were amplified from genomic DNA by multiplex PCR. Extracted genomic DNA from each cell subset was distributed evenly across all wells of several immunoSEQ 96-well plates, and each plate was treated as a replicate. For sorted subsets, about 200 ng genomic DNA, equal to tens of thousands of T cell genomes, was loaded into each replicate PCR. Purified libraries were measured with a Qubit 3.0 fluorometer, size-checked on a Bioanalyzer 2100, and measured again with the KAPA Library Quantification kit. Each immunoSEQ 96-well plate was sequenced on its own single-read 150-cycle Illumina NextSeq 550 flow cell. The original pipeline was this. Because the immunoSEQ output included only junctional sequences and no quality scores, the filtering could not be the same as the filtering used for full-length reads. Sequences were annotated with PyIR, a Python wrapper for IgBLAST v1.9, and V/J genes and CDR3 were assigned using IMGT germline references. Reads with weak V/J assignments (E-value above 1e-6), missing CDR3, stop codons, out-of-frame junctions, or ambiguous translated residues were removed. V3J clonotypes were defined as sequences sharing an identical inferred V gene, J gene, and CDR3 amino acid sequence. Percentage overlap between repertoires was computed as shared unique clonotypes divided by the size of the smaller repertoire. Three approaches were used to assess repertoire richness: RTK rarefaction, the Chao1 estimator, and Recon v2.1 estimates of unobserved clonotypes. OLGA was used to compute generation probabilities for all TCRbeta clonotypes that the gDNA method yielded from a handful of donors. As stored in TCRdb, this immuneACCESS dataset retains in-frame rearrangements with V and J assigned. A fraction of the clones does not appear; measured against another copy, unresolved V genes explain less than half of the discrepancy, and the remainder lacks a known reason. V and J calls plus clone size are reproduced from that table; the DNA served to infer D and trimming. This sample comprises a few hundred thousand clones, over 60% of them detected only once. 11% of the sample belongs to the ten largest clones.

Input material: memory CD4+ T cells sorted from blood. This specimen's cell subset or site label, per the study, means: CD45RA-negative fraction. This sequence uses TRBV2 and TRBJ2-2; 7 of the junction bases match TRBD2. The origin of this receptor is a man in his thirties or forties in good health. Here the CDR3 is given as CASSLGGNTGELFF. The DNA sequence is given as TGTGCCAGCAGTTTGGGGGGGAATACCGGGGAGCTGTTTTTT.